Below are 17 T cell receptor beta chains sequenced from a single sample in a study of beta chain features in type 1 diabetes. Sequenced material consisted of expressed TCRB transcripts (all of the isolated RNA was reverse transcribed). Clones were read by immunoSEQ multiplex PCR, and TCRdb kept only the in-frame ones, dropping some. Of 200,000 to 250,000 clones in the sample, about 11% were seen once. The material sequenced was central memory CD4+ T cells from blood. These TCRs come from a man between 18 and 29 years old in good health.

This clone was counted ten times or more. The V call is TRBV14, the J call TRBJ2-5, with D tentatively TRBD2 (7 bases). The V end lost 4 bases, the J end lost 4 bases, and 16 bases lay between the germline ends. The CDR3 runs to 15 residues. Germline values: CDR1 SGHDN, CDR2 FVKESK. The CDR3: CASSRLGGGGETQYF. The CDR3 DNA is TGTGCCAGCAGCCGCCTTGGGGGGGGCGGAGAGACCCAGTACTTC.

This sequence joins TRBV4-2 and TRBJ2-3; D not certain. The CDR3 runs 15 residues. Trimming left V 0 bases short and J 0 bases short, with 7 bases between. Per germline, CDR1 LGHNA and CDR2 YNFKEQ. In DNA form, the CDR3 reads TGTGCCAGCAGCCAAGATAGGCTCAGCACAGATACGCAGTATTTT. The encoded protein is CASSQDRLSTDTQYF.

This chain links TRBV7-2 with TRBJ2-1, with D perhaps TRBD2 (5 bases). Germline CDR1 is SGHTA and CDR2 is FQGNSA. V was shortened by 4 bases and J by 9 bases, with 13 bases between the two germline ends. This CDR3 comprises 13 residues. The CDR3 here is CASSSRRVGEQFF. The CDR3 DNA is TGTGCCAGCAGCTCAAGGCGGGTTGGTGAGCAGTTCTTC. Full variable domain (rest looked up from reference TRBV7-2 and TRBJ2-1): GAGVSQSPSNKVTEKGKDVELRCDPISGHTALYWYRQSLGQGLEFLIYFQGNSAPDKSGLPSDRFSAERTGGSVSTLTIQRTQQEDSAVYLCASSSRRVGEQFFGPGTRLTVL.

As regards this clone: Given a much more abundant clone one base away, this may be a read error. Other nucleotide sequences from this sample produce the same CDR3. This chain uses TRBV6-5 with TRBJ2-3; a weak D match, TRBD2 (6 bases). V lost 2 bases and J 0 bases, leaving 6 bases between the germline ends. Germline V gene sequence: CDR1 MNHEY, CDR2 SVGAGI. The CDR3 totals 14 residues. The DNA for the CDR3 is TGTGCCAGCAGTTACGGAGGGAGCACAGATACGCAGTATTTT. Its translation: CASSYGGSTDTQYF.

This clone has only a few counts. The chain couples TRBV7-2 to TRBJ2-3; TRBD1 matches 7 bases. Losses at the gene ends were 5 bases for V and 2 bases for J; bases not matched to a gene: 10. CDR3 size: 16 residues. Germline V lookup: CDR1 SGHTA, CDR2 FQGNSA. CDR3: CASSLRDRALTDTQYF. The CDR3 coding sequence is TGTGCCAGCAGCCTCCGGGACAGAGCTCTCACAGATACGCAGTATTTT.

This clone has only a few counts. This rearrangement joins TRBV6-1 to TRBJ2-3, with a weak D call TRBD1 (5 bases). This CDR3 spans 14 amino acids. Germline V gene lookup returns CDR1 MNHNS and CDR2 SASEGT. Trimming pared 6 bases from V and 8 bases from J, leaving 18 bases between. The CDR3 DNA sequence: TGTGCCAGCAGGTTCGGACATTATGGCGGTACGCAGTATTTT. It encodes CASRFGHYGGTQYF.

This chain joins TRBV9 and TRBJ2-3; 8 bases match TRBD2. The junction had 4 bases not matched to a gene; V was cut back by 0 bases and J by 4 bases. Looked up from germline, CDR1 is SGDLS and CDR2 is YYNGEE. This CDR3 is built from 15 residues. The CDR3 DNA reads TGTGCCAGCAGCGTAGTTGGTAGCGGGGCAGATACGCAGTATTTT. Its translation: CASSVVGSGADTQYF. The entire variable domain, with the rest obtained from reference TRBV9 and TRBJ2-3, is as follows: DSGVTQTPKHLITATGQRVTLRCSPRSGDLSVYWYQQSLDQGLQFLIQYYNGEERAKGNILERFSAQQFPDLHSELNLSSLELGDSALYFCASSVVGSGADTQYFGPGTRLTVL.

This clone has just a few counts. The V call is TRBV18, the J call TRBJ2-1; 8 bases are a match to TRBD2. Trimming at V came to 1 base and at J to 6 bases, leaving 14 bases not matched to a gene. The CDR3 is made up of 18 amino acids. Per the germline V gene, CDR1 is KGHSH and CDR2 is LQKENI. The CDR3: CASSPLLSTGGPGNEQFF. CDR3 sequence (DNA): TGTGCCAGCTCACCACTCCTTTCGACGGGAGGGCCAGGCAATGAGCAGTTCTTC.

This clone was counted a few times. The chain links TRBV29-1 to TRBJ2-2; 8 nucleotides line up with TRBD2. The CDR3 spans 16 residues. The germline gives CDR1 SQVTM, CDR2 ANQGSEA. The J segment lost 5 bases and the V segment lost 4 bases, leaving 12 bases of the junction unmatched. The CDR3 protein is CSVVASGRQGTGELFF. The CDR3 region has the DNA TGCAGCGTTGTGGCTAGCGGGCGCCAGGGGACCGGGGAGCTGTTTTTT.

This rearrangement joins TRBV4-3 to TRBJ2-3; TRBD1 matches at 12 bases. V was pared by 4 bases and J by 4 bases, with 3 bases of the junction left unmatched. The length of the CDR3 is 15 residues. Germline lookup yields CDR1 LGHNA and CDR2 YSLEER. CDR3 in amino acids: CASSRGTGGADTQYF. CDR3 nucleotide sequence: TGCGCCAGCAGCCGGGGGACAGGGGGCGCAGATACGCAGTATTTT.

Only a few counts were recorded for this clone. The J gene is TRBJ1-5, the V gene TRBV30, with D tentatively TRBD1 (5 bases). V was cut by 4 bases and J by 3 bases, with 16 bases left in between. The CDR3 extends over 15 amino acids. In germline, CDR1 is GTSNPN, CDR2 SVGIG (reference sequence). The CDR3, as DNA: TGTGCCTGGACAAAATCCGGGGCGCTCAATCAGCCCCAGCATTTT. This gives the protein CAWTKSGALNQPQHF.

The chain combines TRBV9 with TRBJ2-5; tentatively, D is TRBD1 (6 bases). The CDR3 spans 15 residues. Germline CDR1 and CDR2: SGDLS and YYNGEE. V was shortened by 2 bases and J by 1 base, with 12 bases between the two germline ends. The CDR3 DNA is TGTGCCAGCAGCGTCGATCAGGGGTTCCAAGAGACCCAGTACTTC. Protein: CASSVDQGFQETQYF. Drawing the rest from reference TRBV9 and TRBJ2-5, the complete variable domain is DSGVTQTPKHLITATGQRVTLRCSPRSGDLSVYWYQQSLDQGLQFLIQYYNGEERAKGNILERFSAQQFPDLHSELNLSSLELGDSALYFCASSVDQGFQETQYFGPGTRLLVL.

This clone was counted ten times or more. The V call is TRBV2, the J call TRBJ2-1; the match to TRBD2 covers 11 bases. The trim removed 4 bases at V and 0 bases at J, leaving 17 bases unmatched. This CDR3 contains 21 residues. Germline values: CDR1 SNHLY, CDR2 FYNNEI. This CDR3 reads CASSGTNGLAGPKSSYNEQFF. CDR3 coding DNA: TGTGCCAGCAGTGGGACGAACGGACTAGCGGGTCCTAAGAGCTCCTACAATGAGCAGTTCTTC.

This clone showed up many times. This rearrangement joins TRBV25-1 to TRBJ2-7, with 10 bases lining up with TRBD1. The germline CDR1 and CDR2 sequences are MGHDK and SYGVNS. Trimming took 8 bases from V and 3 from J; bases not matched to a gene: 4. The CDR3 loop spans 13 amino acids. CDR3 sequence reads: CASDGTGDYEQYF. DNA of the CDR3: TGTGCCAGCGACGGGACAGGGGACTACGAGCAGTACTTC.

This clone has just a few counts. V usage is TRBV7-8 and J usage is TRBJ2-1; 7 bases match TRBD2. V lost 2 bases to trimming and J lost 4 bases; unmatched junction nucleotides: 5. The CDR3 covers 15 residues. CDR1 is SGHVS, CDR2 FQNEAQ, per germline. CDR3 region: CASSLKRDSYNEQFF. The DNA for the CDR3 is TGTGCCAGCAGCTTAAAGCGGGATTCTTACAATGAGCAGTTCTTC.

A few counts support this clone. J is TRBJ2-5 and V is TRBV29-1, with 12 bases fitting TRBD2. V trimming: 4 bases; J trimming: 1 base; junction bases outside the gene matches: 7. There are 16 residues in the CDR3. Germline lookup yields CDR1 SQVTM and CDR2 ANQGSEA. Written as DNA, the CDR3 is TGCAGCGTTGGGGGAACTAGCGGGAGGCGCCAAGAGACCCAGTACTTC. As protein: CSVGGTSGRRQETQYF. Together with reference TRBV29-1 and TRBJ2-5, the CDR3 gives the full variable domain: SAVISQKPSRDICQRGTSLTIQCQVDSQVTMMFWYRQQPGQSLTLIATANQGSEATYESGFVIDKFPISRPNLTFSTLTVSNMSPEDSSIYLCSVGGTSGRRQETQYFGPGTRLLVL.

This clone was counted between two and nine times. This sequence joins TRBV5-4 and TRBJ2-1; 8 bases line up with TRBD1. The V and J ends lost 4 bases and 2 bases, in that order; junction bases with no gene match: 5. The CDR3 is made up of 15 amino acids. Germline CDR1 reads SGHNT; CDR2 reads YYREEE (reference sequence). The CDR3, as DNA: TGTGCCAGCAGCCCGACAGGGGACGCCTACAATGAGCAGTTCTTC. Translated: CASSPTGDAYNEQFF.